One and the same sample provided the 10 T cell receptor beta chains below, sequenced in a study of PD-1 blockade in classical Hodgkin lymphoma. The table came from immunoSEQ multiplex PCR; TCRdb's copy has only in-frame clones and leaves some out. The table shows approximately 45,000 clones, with roughly two thirds occurring only once. The time point was: cycle 4 day 1 (C4D1), after five to seven weeks of nivolumab. Patients all relapsed after autologous stem cell transplantation, and there was variation in brentuximab vedotin exposure. The sample here was peripheral blood mononuclear cells (PBMCs), taken before the fourth cycle of nivolumab. These receptors all stem from a human donor with classical Hodgkin lymphoma.

This clone has only a few counts. The rearrangement links TRBV2 to TRBJ1-2; perhaps TRBD1 as D (6 bases). V was shortened by 1 base and J by 5 bases, with 8 bases between the two germline ends. Germline V gives CDR1 SNHLY, CDR2 FYNNEI. The CDR3 covers 13 residues. Here the CDR3 reads CASSEGGQYGYTF. The CDR3 bases are TGTGCCAGCAGTGAAGGGGGGCAGTATGGCTACACCTTC. Looking up the rest from reference TRBV2 and TRBJ1-2 gives the full variable domain: EPEVTQTPSHQVTQMGQEVILRCVPISNHLYFYWYRQILGQKVEFLVSFYNNEISEKSEIFDDQFSVERPDGSNFTLKIRSTKLEDSAMYFCASSEGGQYGYTFGSGTRLTVV.

The V and J genes are TRBV6-5 and TRBJ2-5; a weak D match, TRBD2 (6 bases). The germline gives CDR1 MNHEY, CDR2 SVGAGI. The CDR3 has 14 residues. Deletions cut 5 bases from V and 2 bases from J, with 12 bases between. CDR3 nucleotide sequence: TGTGCCAGCAGTCAATGGGACTTGCAAGAGACCCAGTACTTC. Its protein is CASSQWDLQETQYF.

V and J are TRBV6-5 and TRBJ2-3; D not resolved. Trimming pared 1 base from V and 3 bases from J, leaving 8 bases between. The V gene's germline CDR1 is MNHEY and CDR2 SVGAGI. The CDR3 contains 14 residues. CDR3 sequence (DNA): TGTGCCAGCAGTTACTATGGTGGGACAGATACGCAGTATTTT. Its translation is CASSYYGGTDTQYF.

This clone is medium-sized in the sample. The rearrangement links TRBV29-1 to TRBJ1-1; D is uncertain. From germline, CDR1 is SQVTM and CDR2 ANQGSEA. The V and J ends lost 4 bases and 0 bases respectively, with 9 bases between them. There are 13 residues in the CDR3. CDR3 amino acids: CSVVLGLNTEAFF. CDR3 DNA sequence: TGCAGCGTTGTGCTGGGTTTGAACACTGAAGCTTTCTTT. The full variable domain, in which reference TRBV29-1 and TRBJ1-1 provide the parts outside the CDR3, is SAVISQKPSRDICQRGTSLTIQCQVDSQVTMMFWYRQQPGQSLTLIATANQGSEATYESGFVIDKFPISRPNLTFSTLTVSNMSPEDSSIYLCSVVLGLNTEAFFGQGTRLTVV.

The V call is TRBV4-1, the J call TRBJ2-5; 8 nucleotides align to TRBD2. CDR3 size: 17 residues. With 0 bases clipped from V and 0 bases from J, the junction kept 6 bases outside the gene matches. Germline lookup yields CDR1 MGHRA and CDR2 YSYEKL. CDR3 sequence (DNA): TGCGCCAGCAGCCAAGAGGATCGAGCGGGGGACCAAGAGACCCAGTACTTC. Translation: CASSQEDRAGDQETQYF.

This clone appeared once. The J gene is TRBJ2-1, the V gene TRBV6-6; a possible D gene is TRBD1 (6 bases). Germline CDR1 is MNHNY and CDR2 is SVGAGI (reference sequence). CDR3 size: 11 residues. The V end lost 6 bases, the J end lost 9 bases, and 9 bases lay between the germline ends. DNA of the CDR3: TGTGCCAGCAGGGGGGCTTCTGAGCAGTTCTTC. It is translated as CASRGASEQFF.

A few counts support this clone. The chain links TRBV7-6 to TRBJ2-7, with D tentatively TRBD1 (6 bases). The CDR3 loop spans 14 amino acids. Germline CDR1 and CDR2: SGHVS and FNYEAQ. The ends were cut back, 5 bases at V and 3 bases at J, with 14 bases in the middle. CDR3 region: CASSLQQGHYEQYF. CDR3 in DNA: TGTGCCAGCAGCCTCCAACAGGGTCACTACGAGCAGTACTTC.

The CDR3 bases are TGTGCCAGCAGCTCCCCGGGGGGCACGGAGCAGTATTTT. It specifies CASSSPGGTEQYF. The chain employs TRBV5-4 and TRBJ2-3; the D gene is possibly TRBD2 (7 bases). Germline V gives CDR1 SGHNT, CDR2 YYREEE (reference sequence). Trimming took 3 bases from V and 11 from J, leaving 16 bases between them. This CDR3 comprises 13 residues.

This clone was recorded only once. The rearrangement uses TRBV9 and TRBJ2-2; 8 bases match TRBD2. The CDR3 runs to 14 residues. Germline V gene data show CDR1 as SGDLS and CDR2 as YYNGEE. V trimming: 7 bases; J trimming: 3 bases; junction bases outside the gene matches: 5. CDR3 amino acids: CASQSGSYTGELFF. The CDR3 DNA sequence: TGTGCCAGCCAGAGCGGGAGCTACACCGGGGAGCTGTTTTTT.

The V and J genes are TRBV18 and TRBJ1-2; 8 bases align to TRBD1. The germline CDR1 and CDR2 sequences are KGHSH and LQKENI. The CDR3 covers 12 residues. J gave up 6 bases and V 3 bases, and 0 bases lay outside the gene matches. Here the CDR3 reads CASSPTGDGYTF. The CDR3 DNA reads as TGTGCCAGCTCACCGACAGGGGATGGCTACACCTTC.